This TCR beta chain was sequenced for a study of blood T cell repertoires in COVID-19. Study-wide context: Donors in the United States, Italy and Spain gave samples during acute or convalescent COVID-19.

This table comes from immunoSEQ multiplex PCR, and its TCRdb copy is limited to in-frame clones, with some not included. Here the sample spans tens of thousands of clones, around 90% being singletons. Between the trimmed V and J ends, which lost 6 bases and 0 bases, there was a span of 12 bases. The CDR3 covers 14 residues. Germline V lookup: CDR1 SGHTA, CDR2 FQGNSA. The chain uses TRBV7-2 and TRBJ2-7; tentatively, D is TRBD1 (6 bases). Sequencing was performed on peripheral blood. This TCR was recovered from a human donor in a cohort sampled during active COVID-19. CDR3 in amino acids: CASSQDRYSYEQYF. Written as DNA, the CDR3 is TGTGCCAGCAGTCAGGACAGATACTCCTACGAGCAGTACTTC.